A selection of T cell receptor beta chains follows, all from one sample in a study of control samples from healthy donors and cancer patients. Here immunoSEQ multiplex PCR was the method, and the copy in TCRdb shows in-frame clones only, minus some. The data hold tens of thousands of clones, with over 85% observed a single time. Sequencing used blood. The receptor set was obtained from a man aged 50 to 59 in good health. Both conserved end residues are part of each CDR3. Fields, in order: D gene, V gene, J gene, CDR3 DNA, CDR3 protein. A D gene is named only where the DNA matches it firmly.

d_call: .; v_call: TRBV18; j_call: TRBJ2-3; cdr3_nt: TGTGCCAGCTCACCAGGAGGGGGCAGAACAGATACGCAGTATTTT; cdr3_aa: CASSPGGGRTDTQYF
d_call: .; v_call: TRBV2; j_call: TRBJ1-1; cdr3_nt: TGTGCCAGCAGTGAAAGATCTCCTGGGGGTGGGACGGGGACTGAAGCTTTCTTT; cdr3_aa: CASSERSPGGGTGTEAFF
d_call: TRBD1; v_call: TRBV7-9; j_call: TRBJ1-2; cdr3_nt: TGTGCCAGCAGCTACGAAAGGGACAGGGTTGGCTACACCTTC; cdr3_aa: CASSYERDRVGYTF
d_call: TRBD1; v_call: TRBV27; j_call: TRBJ1-4; cdr3_nt: TGTGCCAGCAGTCTTACACAGGGGGCGTGGGAAAAACTGTTTTTT; cdr3_aa: CASSLTQGAWEKLFF
d_call: TRBD1; v_call: TRBV3-1/TRBV3-2; j_call: TRBJ2-7; cdr3_nt: TGTGCCAGCAGCCGGACAGGGATCGAGCAGTACTTC; cdr3_aa: CASSRTGIEQYF
d_call: .; v_call: TRBV27; j_call: TRBJ1-6; cdr3_nt: TGTGCCAGCCGGTTTGTCCACTATAATTCACCCCTCCACTTT; cdr3_aa: CASRFVHYNSPLHF
d_call: TRBD1; v_call: TRBV7-7; j_call: TRBJ1-1; cdr3_nt: TGTGCCAGCAGCCCGGACAGGTCTACTGAAGCTTTCTTT; cdr3_aa: CASSPDRSTEAFF
d_call: .; v_call: TRBV5-6; j_call: TRBJ1-5; cdr3_nt: TGTGCCAGCAGCGACAGCCCTATTAGCAATCAGCCCCAGCATTTT; cdr3_aa: CASSDSPISNQPQHF
d_call: .; v_call: TRBV7-3; j_call: TRBJ1-1; cdr3_nt: TGTGCCAGCAGCCTATCTCCTTCCTTTGACACTGAAGCTTTCTTT; cdr3_aa: CASSLSPSFDTEAFF
d_call: TRBD1; v_call: TRBV7-2; j_call: TRBJ1-2; cdr3_nt: TGTGCCAGCAGCTTACAAATAACCGGGACAGGGTATGGCTACACCTTC; cdr3_aa: CASSLQITGTGYGYTF
d_call: TRBD1; v_call: TRBV5-4; j_call: TRBJ2-2; cdr3_nt: TGTGCCAGCAGCCTCCCGGGACAGGGGTTCACCGGGGAGCTGTTTTTT; cdr3_aa: CASSLPGQGFTGELFF
d_call: .; v_call: TRBV7-9; j_call: TRBJ2-1; cdr3_nt: TGTGCCAGCAGCTTAGGCCACTCCTATAATGACAATGAGCAGTTCTTC; cdr3_aa: CASSLGHSYNDNEQFF
d_call: .; v_call: TRBV3-1/TRBV3-2; j_call: TRBJ2-3; cdr3_nt: TGTGCCAGCAGGAGGGCCTTAGAAACAGATACGCAGTATTTT; cdr3_aa: CASRRALETDTQYF
d_call: TRBD1; v_call: TRBV5-5; j_call: TRBJ2-2; cdr3_nt: TGTGCCAGCAGACGGACAGGATCCGGGGAGCTGTTTTTT; cdr3_aa: CASRRTGSGELFF
d_call: .; v_call: TRBV5-1; j_call: TRBJ1-4; cdr3_nt: TGCGCCAGCACCCCGTTGGGGACCTCAACTAATGAAAAACTGTTTTTT; cdr3_aa: CASTPLGTSTNEKLFF
d_call: .; v_call: TRBV10-3; j_call: TRBJ2-7; cdr3_nt: TGTGCCATCGGGGCGGTGGACTACGAGCAGTACTTC; cdr3_aa: CAIGAVDYEQYF
d_call: TRBD2; v_call: TRBV24-1; j_call: TRBJ2-2; cdr3_nt: TGTGCCACCAGTGACCCGAGCGGGGGGCCTTCCGGGGAGCTGTTTTTT; cdr3_aa: CATSDPSGGPSGELFF
d_call: TRBD2; v_call: TRBV5-4; j_call: TRBJ2-5; cdr3_nt: TGTGCCAGCAGCTTGGTAACTAGCGGAGAGACCCAGTACTTC; cdr3_aa: CASSLVTSGETQYF
d_call: TRBD2; v_call: TRBV25-1; j_call: TRBJ2-5; cdr3_nt: TGTGCCAGCAGTCGAGCGGGGGAAGAGACCCAGTACTTC; cdr3_aa: CASSRAGEETQYF
d_call: TRBD2; v_call: TRBV6-6; j_call: TRBJ2-3; cdr3_nt: TGTGCCAGCAGTCCAACTAGCGGGGGGCCTTCCAAATACACAGATACGCAGTATTTT; cdr3_aa: CASSPTSGGPSKYTDTQYF
d_call: .; v_call: TRBV12-3/TRBV12-4; j_call: TRBJ1-1; cdr3_nt: TGTGCCAGCAGTTTCCTACAGTTGGCTTTCTTT; cdr3_aa: CASSFLQLAFF
d_call: .; v_call: TRBV28; j_call: TRBJ2-5; cdr3_nt: TGTGCCAGCAGAAAGAGGGTTACAGAGACCCAGTACTTC; cdr3_aa: CASRKRVTETQYF
d_call: .; v_call: TRBV3-1/TRBV3-2; j_call: TRBJ1-3; cdr3_nt: TGTGCCAGCAGCCAAGATGGGGGGGTTCCTGGAAACACCATATATTTT; cdr3_aa: CASSQDGGVPGNTIYF